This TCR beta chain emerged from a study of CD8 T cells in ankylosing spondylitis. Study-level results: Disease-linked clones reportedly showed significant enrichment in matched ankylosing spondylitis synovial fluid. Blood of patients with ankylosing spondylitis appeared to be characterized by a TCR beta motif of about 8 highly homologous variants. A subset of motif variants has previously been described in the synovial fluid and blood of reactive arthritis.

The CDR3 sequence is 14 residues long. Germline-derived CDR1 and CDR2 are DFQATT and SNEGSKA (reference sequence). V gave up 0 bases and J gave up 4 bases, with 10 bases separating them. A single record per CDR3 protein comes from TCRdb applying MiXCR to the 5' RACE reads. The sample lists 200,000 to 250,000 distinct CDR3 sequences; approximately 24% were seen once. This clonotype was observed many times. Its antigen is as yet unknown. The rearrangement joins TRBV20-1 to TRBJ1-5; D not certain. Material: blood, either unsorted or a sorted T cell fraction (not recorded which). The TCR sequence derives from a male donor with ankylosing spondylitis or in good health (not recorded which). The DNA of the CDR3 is TGCAGTGCTAGAGATCCGACGGCTAATCAGCCCCAGCATTTT. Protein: CSARDPTANQPQHF.